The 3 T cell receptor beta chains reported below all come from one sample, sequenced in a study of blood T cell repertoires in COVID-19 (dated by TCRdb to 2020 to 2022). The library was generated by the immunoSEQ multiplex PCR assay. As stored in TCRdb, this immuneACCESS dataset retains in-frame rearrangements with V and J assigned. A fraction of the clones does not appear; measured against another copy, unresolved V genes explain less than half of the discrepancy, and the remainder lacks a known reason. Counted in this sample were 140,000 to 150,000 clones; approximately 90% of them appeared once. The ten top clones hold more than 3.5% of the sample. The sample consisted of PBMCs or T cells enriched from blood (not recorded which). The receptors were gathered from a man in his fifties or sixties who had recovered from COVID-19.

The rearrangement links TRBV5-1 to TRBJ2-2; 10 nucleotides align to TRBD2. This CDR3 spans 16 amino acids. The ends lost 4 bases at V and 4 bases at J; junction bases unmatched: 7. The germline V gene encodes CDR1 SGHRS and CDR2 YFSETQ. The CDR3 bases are TGCGCCAGCAGCCGGGGGACTAGCGAGTTCACCGGGGAGCTGTTTTTT. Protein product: CASSRGTSEFTGELFF.

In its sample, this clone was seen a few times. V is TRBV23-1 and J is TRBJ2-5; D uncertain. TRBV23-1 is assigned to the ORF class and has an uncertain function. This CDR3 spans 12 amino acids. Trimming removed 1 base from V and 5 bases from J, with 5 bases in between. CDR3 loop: CASSQLRETQYF. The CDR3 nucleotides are TGCGCCAGCAGTCAATTACGGGAGACCCAGTACTTC.

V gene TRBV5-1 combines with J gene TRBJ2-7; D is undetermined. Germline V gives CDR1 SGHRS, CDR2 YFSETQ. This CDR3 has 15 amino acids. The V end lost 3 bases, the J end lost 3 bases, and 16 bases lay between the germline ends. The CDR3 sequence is CASSSSLGRNYEQYF. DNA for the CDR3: TGCGCCAGCAGCTCGTCCTTGGGCAGAAACTACGAGCAGTACTTC.